This T cell receptor beta chain appears in the sequencing data of a study of OX40 agonist ivuxolimab in advanced cancers. Germline V lookup: CDR1 MNHEY, CDR2 SMNVEV (reference sequence). The V end was cut by 6 bases, the J end by 3 bases, with 18 bases between. The CDR3 length is 15 residues. Patients were ineligible given autoimmune disease history or systemic immunosuppression. Sequenced by immunoSEQ multiplex PCR; TCRdb stores in-frame clones only, minus some. The top ten clones hold about 28% of a sample with some 11,000 clones, around nine tenths of them seen once. The sequence derives from an adult with an advanced solid tumor such as melanoma, head and neck, liver or kidney cancer. The genes are TRBV27 and TRBJ2-7; D remains unclear. The sample was CD4+ or CD8+ T cells sorted from blood, taken in a trial of the OX40 agonist ivuxolimab. The CDR3 loop is CASSPSEYPLYEQYF. CDR3 sequence (DNA): TGTGCCAGCAGCCCCTCCGAGTATCCCCTCTACGAGCAGTACTTC.